This T cell receptor (beta chain) was documented in a study of blood T cell repertoires in COVID-19. For the study at large: Samples taken during acute and convalescent COVID-19 were collected in the United States, Italy and Spain. PBMCs, B-cell-depleted T cells, or T cells were the source of the cDNA or gDNA that made up the material.

Germline CDR1 and CDR2: LNHDA and SQIVND (reference sequence). This CDR3 spans 15 amino acids. In the authors' workflow: Nucleated cell number was recorded as an estimate derived from reference gene primer amplification. This table comes from immunoSEQ multiplex PCR, and its TCRdb copy is limited to in-frame clones, with some not included. The V and J calls and clone size come from that table; D and trimming were worked out from the DNA. The sample gives 55,000 to 80,000 clones, roughly 89% of which show up once; about 7.4% is in the top ten. Concerning this clone: Relative to the germline gene, one junction end is altered; a read error may explain this.

The V call is TRBV19, the J call TRBJ2-6; D is undetermined. Sequencing input: peripheral blood. The receptor was isolated from a man aged 50 or older with active COVID-19. The CDR3 is CASCILRSGANVLTF. The CDR3 DNA is TGTGCCAGTTGTATACTCCGCTCTGGGGCCAACGTCCTGACTTTC.